One and the same sample provided the 27 T cell receptor beta chains below, sequenced in a study of cytomegalovirus exposure and HLA in healthy donors. The PCR contained 60 Vbeta and 13 Jbeta primers. Produced via immunoSEQ multiplex PCR; TCRdb's table is partial and in-frame only. This sample yields 130,000 or so clones, of which about 78% are seen a single time; roughly 1.5% belongs to the top ten. The sequenced sample was PBMCs. The receptors shown here come from a female donor in good health and CMV-seronegative.

J is TRBJ2-2 and V is TRBV13, with no clear D. V lost 5 bases to trimming and J lost 8 bases, with 9 bases between them. The germline gives CDR1 PRHDT, CDR2 FYEKMQ (reference sequence). The CDR3 is 12 amino acids. The CDR3 region is CASSTARGELFF. DNA of the CDR3: TGTGCCAGCAGCACCGCCAGGGGGGAGCTGTTTTTT.

The V and J genes are TRBV28 and TRBJ1-5; 11 nucleotides agree with TRBD1. The germline V gene encodes CDR1 MDHEN and CDR2 SYDVKM. The CDR3 runs to 18 residues. J gave up 2 bases and V 4 bases, and 10 bases lay outside the gene matches. The CDR3 region has the DNA TGTGCCAGCAGTTCGAAGGACAGGGGGCTGTGGGGCAATCAGCCCCAGCATTTT. Amino acids: CASSSKDRGLWGNQPQHF.

In its sample, this clone was seen a few times. The CDR3 DNA sequence: TGTGCCAGCAGCCCTACGGACTGGCTGGGAAACACCATATATTTT. Protein product: CASSPTDWLGNTIYF. The J gene is TRBJ1-3, the V gene TRBV7-2, with D unresolved. The germline CDR1 and CDR2 sequences are SGHTA and FQGNSA. This CDR3 is built from 15 residues. V shed 5 bases and J shed 4 bases, with 15 bases lying between them.

This clone was seen just once. The chain uses TRBV7-9 and TRBJ1-5, with D tentatively TRBD1 (6 bases). The germline CDR1 and CDR2 sequences are SEHNR and FQNEAQ (reference sequence). V was trimmed by 5 bases and J by 8 bases, leaving 13 bases between them. The CDR3 totals 13 residues. The CDR3 sequence is CASSQQGEEPQHF. CDR3 nucleotide sequence: TGTGCCAGCAGCCAACAGGGAGAGGAGCCCCAGCATTTT. The complete variable domain, with remaining parts taken from reference TRBV7-9 and TRBJ1-5, reads DTGVSQNPRHKITKRGQNVTFRCDPISEHNRLYWYRQTLGQGPEFLTYFQNEAQLEKSRLLSDRFSAERPKGSFSTLEIQRTEQGDSAMYLCASSQQGEEPQHFGDGTRLSIL.

The V and J genes are TRBV6-5 and TRBJ1-1, with unresolved D. Germline V lookup: CDR1 MNHEY, CDR2 SVGAGI. This CDR3 comprises 16 residues. V shed 2 bases and J shed 1 base, with 14 bases lying between them. The CDR3 here is CASSYREPGRNTEAFF. CDR3 sequence (DNA): TGTGCCAGCAGTTACAGGGAGCCCGGAAGGAACACTGAAGCTTTCTTT.

The V and J genes are TRBV4-3 and TRBJ1-2; 9 bases are a match to TRBD1. Germline CDR1 LGHNA, CDR2 YSLEER. V dropped 3 bases and J dropped 2; count of bases not matched to a gene: 16. This CDR3 has 19 amino acids. This chain's CDR3 is CASSQRAWTGAILNYGYTF. CDR3 coding DNA: TGCGCCAGCAGCCAGAGGGCGTGGACAGGGGCGATTTTAAACTATGGCTACACCTTC.

This clone was recorded once. The chain uses TRBV7-8 and TRBJ2-1; 14 nucleotides align to TRBD2. J gave up 7 bases and V 5 bases, and 4 bases lay outside the gene matches. Germline V lookup: CDR1 SGHVS, CDR2 FQNEAQ. CDR3 length: 15 residues. CDR3 in DNA: TGTGCCAGCAGCCAACGGACTAGCGGGGGGAATGAGCAGTTCTTC. Protein product: CASSQRTSGGNEQFF. The complete variable domain, with remaining parts taken from reference TRBV7-8 and TRBJ2-1, reads GAGVSQSPRYKVAKRGQDVALRCDPISGHVSLFWYQQALGQGPEFLTYFQNEAQLDKSGLPSDRFFAERPEGSVSTLKIQRTQQEDSAVYLCASSQRTSGGNEQFFGPGTRLTVL.

The chain is built from TRBV7-2 and TRBJ2-1, with 7 bases lining up with TRBD2. The CDR3 extends over 17 amino acids. With V trimmed by 1 base and J by 2 bases, 8 bases remained unmatched. The germline V gene encodes CDR1 SGHTA and CDR2 FQGNSA. CDR3 in amino acids: CASSLEGSGPPYNEQFF. DNA of the CDR3: TGTGCCAGCAGCTTAGAGGGTAGCGGGCCGCCCTACAATGAGCAGTTCTTC.

The chain uses TRBV6-1 and TRBJ2-5; D remains unclear. The assigned J gene may be wrong: the sequence end matches TRBJ2-7 better. The CDR3 extends over 14 amino acids. CDR1 is MNHNS and CDR2 is SASEGT in the germline V gene. The DNA of the CDR3 is TGTGCCAGCAGTGAGGCAGACTTCTCCTACGAGCAGTACTTC. As protein: CASSEADFSYEQYF.

The chain uses TRBV6-5 and TRBJ2-5; TRBD2 aligns across 10 bases. The CDR3 extends over 16 amino acids. Per germline, CDR1 MNHEY and CDR2 SVGAGI. Trimming at V came to 2 bases and at J to 5 bases, leaving 8 bases not matched to a gene. The CDR3, as DNA: TGTGCCAGCAGTTACGGGCTAGCGGGAGCTGGCGAGACCCAGTACTTC. This gives the protein CASSYGLAGAGETQYF.

This clone was seen a single time. A read error may produce the germline difference seen at one junction end. This chain joins TRBV4-3 and TRBJ2-2, with D possibly being TRBD2 (6 bases). The CDR3 length is 16 residues. Germline CDR1 is LGHNA and CDR2 is YSLEER. The CDR3 nucleotides are TGCGCCAGCAGCCATGCGTGGATTCTGGGCACCGGGGGGCTGTTTTTT. This translates into CASSHAWILGTGGLFF.

The chain combines TRBV2 with TRBJ2-3, with D possibly TRBD1 on 5 matching bases. Germline lookup yields CDR1 SNHLY and CDR2 FYNNEI. The CDR3 sequence is 15 residues long. Written as DNA, the CDR3 is TGTGCTGGAGCAGTGCCAGGGAAAGGGGCAGATACGCAGTATTTT. Translation: CAGAVPGKGADTQYF.

This chain connects TRBV19 to TRBJ1-1, with 7 bases that match TRBD1. V shed 6 bases and J 4 bases; nucleotides not matched to a gene: 8. This CDR3 has 14 amino acids. Germline CDR1 LNHDA, CDR2 SQIVND (reference sequence). Written as DNA, the CDR3 is TGTGCCAGTAGGGCGACAGGGATGGCCACTGAAGCTTTCTTT. Amino acid sequence: CASRATGMATEAFF.

V gene TRBV2 combines with J gene TRBJ2-2, with 8 bases aligning to TRBD1. After removal of 5 bases from V and 7 bases from J, the junction contained 3 bases not matched to a gene. The length of the CDR3 is 13 residues. CDR1 and CDR2 from the germline V gene are SNHLY and FYNNEI. The CDR3, as DNA: TGTGCCAGCAGTTCACAGGGGGTCGGGGAGCTGTTTTTT. Protein: CASSSQGVGELFF.

The rearrangement joins TRBV21-1 to TRBJ2-1; the table names TRBD1, a call not compared with the DNA. TRBV21-1 is a known pseudogene. CDR3 size: 14 residues. CDR3 amino acids: CATGQGSFYNEQFF. The DNA of the CDR3 is TGTGCCACAGGCCAGGGGTCCTTCTACAATGAGCAGTTCTTC.

The rearrangement joins TRBV2 to TRBJ1-2; maybe TRBD1 (5 bases). V was clipped by 6 bases and J by 2 bases, with 16 bases between them. This CDR3 has 15 residues. Germline CDR1 and CDR2: SNHLY and FYNNEI. CDR3 in DNA: TGTGCCAGCAGCCCGGCGGGGGAGGTGAACTATGGCTACACCTTC. This encodes CASSPAGEVNYGYTF.

The sample holds a few counts of this clone. The chain uses TRBV5-4 and TRBJ2-6; TRBD1 matches at 12 bases. This CDR3 is 18 amino acids long. Germline lookup yields CDR1 SGHNT and CDR2 YYREEE (reference sequence). V shed 5 bases, J shed 0 bases, and the junction held 6 bases outside the gene matches. The CDR3 bases are TGTGCCAGCAGACAAGGGACAGGGGGCCTCTCTGGGGCCAACGTCCTGACTTTC. Amino acids: CASRQGTGGLSGANVLTF.

The chain carries TRBV5-1 and TRBJ2-1, with 8 bases identical to TRBD2. The V gene's germline CDR1 is SGHRS and CDR2 YFSETQ. The V and J ends lost 0 bases and 4 bases, in that order; junction bases with no gene match: 3. This CDR3 is 15 amino acids long. Here the CDR3 reads CASSLGRGGYNEQFF. The CDR3 DNA reads as TGCGCCAGCAGCTTGGGGCGCGGGGGGTACAATGAGCAGTTCTTC.

The J gene is TRBJ2-7, the V gene TRBV7-9; 9 bases agree with TRBD2. CDR1 and CDR2 from the germline V gene are SEHNR and FQNEAQ (reference sequence). The V gene end was trimmed by 5 bases and the J gene end by 2 bases; junction bases not matched to a gene: 13. The CDR3 sequence is 17 residues long. The CDR3 reads CASSLPLGREGTYEQYF. The CDR3 DNA sequence: TGTGCCAGCAGCCTCCCCTTAGGGCGGGAGGGAACCTACGAGCAGTACTTC.

The V gene is TRBV5-6, the J gene TRBJ2-3, with 8 bases fitting TRBD1. Germline-derived CDR1 and CDR2 are SGHDT and YYEEEE. The CDR3 length is 16 residues. V shed 3 bases, J shed 0 bases, and the junction held 6 bases outside the gene matches. CDR3 nucleotide sequence: TGTGCCAGCAGCTCGGGGACAGGATTTAGCACAGATACGCAGTATTTT. Protein: CASSSGTGFSTDTQYF.

The V and J genes are TRBV15 and TRBJ2-3; the match to TRBD2 covers 9 bases. From germline, CDR1 is LNHNV and CDR2 YYDKDF (reference sequence). V trimming: 0 bases; J trimming: 0 bases; junction bases outside the gene matches: 7. This CDR3 contains 18 residues. The CDR3, as DNA: TGTGCCACCAGCAGAGATCTAGCTCTAGCGGGAAGCACAGATACGCAGTATTTT. The encoded protein is CATSRDLALAGSTDTQYF.

This clone was detected once. This chain uses TRBV7-9 with TRBJ2-7, with 9 bases identical to TRBD2. Germline CDR1 reads SEHNR; CDR2 reads FQNEAQ (reference sequence). The CDR3 consists of 15 residues. The trim removed 5 bases at V and 3 bases at J, leaving 8 bases unmatched. CDR3 sequence: CASSRGGDSHYEQYF. CDR3 bases: TGTGCCAGCAGCCGCGGGGGGGACAGTCACTACGAGCAGTACTTC. The full variable domain, with the rest looked up from reference TRBV7-9 and TRBJ2-7, is DTGVSQNPRHKITKRGQNVTFRCDPISEHNRLYWYRQTLGQGPEFLTYFQNEAQLEKSRLLSDRFSAERPKGSFSTLEIQRTEQGDSAMYLCASSRGGDSHYEQYFGPGTRLTVT.

The DNA for the CDR3 is TGTGCCACCAGCAGAGACCGGGACAGCCAAGAGACCCAGTACTTC. This codes for CATSRDRDSQETQYF. The V gene is TRBV15, the J gene TRBJ2-5, with 7 bases fitting TRBD1. The V and J ends lost 0 bases and 1 base, in that order; junction bases with no gene match: 2. This CDR3 has 15 residues. The germline CDR1 and CDR2 sequences are LNHNV and YYDKDF (reference sequence). Using reference TRBV15 and TRBJ2-5 for the parts outside the CDR3, the full variable domain is DAMVIQNPRYQVTQFGKPVTLSCSQTLNHNVMYWYQQKSSQAPKLLFHYYDKDFNNEADTPDNFQSRRPNTSFCFLDIRSPGLGDTAMYLCATSRDRDSQETQYFGPGTRLLVL.

This chain links TRBV5-4 with TRBJ2-7; 8 bases agree with TRBD2. Trimming cost V 9 bases and J 0 bases; bases outside gene matches: 5. Germline-derived CDR1 and CDR2 are SGHNT and YYREEE (reference sequence). The CDR3 has 13 residues. The CDR3 DNA reads TGTGCCACCCGGGGGGGGAGCTCCTACGAGCAGTACTTC. This codes for CATRGGSSYEQYF.

CDR3 DNA sequence: TGTGCCATCAGTGCCGGCAATGAGCAGTTCTTC. This sequence encodes CAISAGNEQFF. V and J are TRBV10-3 and TRBJ2-1; D uncertain. The CDR3 covers 11 residues. Germline V gene lookup returns CDR1 ENHRY and CDR2 SYGVKD. The V end was cut by 4 bases, the J end by 6 bases, with 4 bases between.

This clone has only one observation. The chain is built from TRBV4-1 and TRBJ2-3; 9 positions agree with TRBD2. The germline V gene has CDR1 MGHRA and CDR2 YSYEKL. The junction had 9 bases not matched to a gene; V was cut back by 6 bases and J by 5 bases. The CDR3 is 15 amino acids. CDR3: CASSQPLAGIDTQYF. The DNA for the CDR3 is TGCGCCAGCAGTCAGCCTCTAGCGGGAATAGATACGCAGTATTTT.

V and J are TRBV2 and TRBJ1-2; TRBD1 aligns across 9 bases. Trimming at V came to 6 bases and at J to 4 bases, leaving 3 bases not matched to a gene. This CDR3 is 13 amino acids long. Germline CDR1 SNHLY, CDR2 FYNNEI. The DNA for the CDR3 is TGTGCCAGCAGCGGGACAGGGATCTATGGCTACACCTTC. It specifies CASSGTGIYGYTF.